This T cell receptor (beta chain) came from a study of T-cell memory formation after mild COVID-19. TCRdb used MiXCR to reprocess the 5' RACE reads, holding one entry per CDR3 protein. The data show about 430,000 distinct CDR3 sequences, less than 25% seen once. The receptor was derived from an adult woman who had mild COVID-19 (a few samples of this study predate the infection). Cell type and time point are not known. Sequencing used PBMCs or a T cell subset sorted from them (not recorded which).

The chain's CDR3 is CATRGRDRVQETQYF. The CDR3 nucleotides read TGTGCCACCAGGGGTCGGGACAGGGTGCAAGAGACCCAGTACTTC. V usage is TRBV15 and J usage is TRBJ2-5; 9 positions agree with TRBD1. Trimming cost V 6 bases and J 2 bases; bases outside gene matches: 7. CDR1 is LNHNV, CDR2 YYDKDF, per germline (reference sequence). The CDR3 consists of 15 residues.